The 24 T cell receptor beta chains below all came from one sample that was sequenced in a study of blood T cell repertoires in COVID-19. Only in-frame clones appear in the TCRdb table, and some are missing; sequencing was by immunoSEQ multiplex PCR. The sample records 250,000 or so clones, more than 75% being singletons. Sequenced: peripheral blood. These receptors all come from a middle-aged man with active or convalescent COVID-19.

The chain links TRBV12-5 to TRBJ1-2; D is undetermined. Germline loops: CDR1 LGHNT, CDR2 FRNRAP. The CDR3 sequence is 14 residues long. V lost 6 bases and J 4 bases, leaving 15 bases between the germline ends. In DNA, the CDR3 is TGTGCTAGTGGCTATCGGCGGGGAGGCTATGGCTACACCTTC. Protein: CASGYRRGGYGYTF.

This clone was seen a handful of times. The chain employs TRBV14 and TRBJ1-2; D is unresolved. The V gene's germline CDR1 is SGHDN and CDR2 FVKESK. V was trimmed by 2 bases and J by 7 bases, leaving 17 bases between them. This CDR3 spans 15 amino acids. Here the CDR3 reads CASSQIPFPIFGYTF. CDR3 in DNA: TGTGCCAGCAGCCAAATCCCATTCCCTATTTTTGGCTACACCTTC.

The chain has TRBV6-5 and TRBJ1-2; 7 bases are a match to TRBD1. The V segment lost 2 bases and the J segment 4 bases; nucleotides outside the gene matches: 4. This CDR3 is built from 14 residues. Germline lookup yields CDR1 MNHEY and CDR2 SVGAGI. CDR3 amino acids: CASSYRQGSYGYTF. As DNA, the CDR3 is TGTGCCAGCAGTTACCGACAGGGATCCTATGGCTACACCTTC.

This chain links TRBV14 with TRBJ1-1; weak D call: TRBD1 (6 bases). Trimming removed 1 base from V and 5 bases from J, with 14 bases in between. Per the germline V gene, CDR1 is SGHDN and CDR2 is FVKESK. The CDR3 loop spans 15 amino acids. Here the CDR3 DNA reads TGTGCCAGCAGCCAAGTTGCGGGGGCTTTAACTGAAGCTTTCTTT. Translation: CASSQVAGALTEAFF.

The rearrangement joins TRBV9 to TRBJ1-2; 11 nucleotides line up with TRBD1. The germline V gene has CDR1 SGDLS and CDR2 YYNGEE. V dropped 3 bases and J dropped 1; count of bases not matched to a gene: 14. The CDR3 length is 19 residues. The CDR3 reads CASSDGQGAFRPHNYGYTF. The CDR3 DNA reads TGTGCCAGCAGCGACGGACAGGGGGCTTTTCGTCCCCATAACTATGGCTACACCTTC. The entire variable domain, with the rest obtained from reference TRBV9 and TRBJ1-2, is as follows: DSGVTQTPKHLITATGQRVTLRCSPRSGDLSVYWYQQSLDQGLQFLIQYYNGEERAKGNILERFSAQQFPDLHSELNLSSLELGDSALYFCASSDGQGAFRPHNYGYTFGSGTRLTVV.

The V and J genes are TRBV4-1 and TRBJ2-7; 7 bases match TRBD2. Germline CDR1 and CDR2: MGHRA and YSYEKL. Trimming took 3 bases from V and 4 from J; bases not matched to a gene: 6. CDR3 length equals 14 residues. CDR3: CASSHPREGYEQYF. The CDR3 nucleotides are TGCGCCAGCAGCCATCCAAGGGAGGGGTACGAGCAGTACTTC.

The chain uses TRBV19 and TRBJ1-2; 8 bases fit TRBD1. Germline CDR1 reads LNHDA; CDR2 reads SQIVND (reference sequence). The ends lost 7 bases at V and 1 base at J; junction bases unmatched: 17. The CDR3 loop spans 18 amino acids. Here the CDR3 reads CASTEVSPWTGNNYGYTF. The CDR3 DNA follows: TGTGCCAGTACCGAGGTATCTCCGTGGACAGGGAATAACTATGGCTACACCTTC.

This clone was seen only a few times. The rearrangement uses TRBV6-5 and TRBJ2-1; TRBD1 aligns across 7 bases. The CDR3 length is 14 residues. Trimming removed 2 bases from V and 4 bases from J; junction bases left unmatched: 2. Germline lookup yields CDR1 MNHEY and CDR2 SVGAGI. Here the CDR3 DNA reads TGTGCCAGCAGTTACACGGGACAGTACAATGAGCAGTTCTTC. It is translated as CASSYTGQYNEQFF.

The rearrangement joins TRBV6-5 to TRBJ2-7; D is perhaps TRBD1 (6 bases). Germline lookup yields CDR1 MNHEY and CDR2 SVGAGI. V was cut by 6 bases and J by 0 bases, with 15 bases left in between. This CDR3 comprises 15 residues. The CDR3 DNA is TGTGCCAGCAGGGATCTTCAGGGGCGCTCCTACGAGCAGTACTTC. This sequence encodes CASRDLQGRSYEQYF.

The rearrangement links TRBV27 to TRBJ2-7; D is perhaps TRBD1 (6 bases). The CDR3 runs to 15 residues. CDR1 is MNHEY and CDR2 is SMNVEV in the germline V gene (reference sequence). Trimming left V 4 bases short and J 5 bases short, with 18 bases between. CDR3 amino acids: CASSSLETRGHEQYF. The CDR3 DNA reads TGTGCCAGCAGTTCCCTGGAGACCAGGGGCCACGAGCAGTACTTC.

This chain links TRBV28 with TRBJ2-4, with D unclear. Germline values: CDR1 MDHEN, CDR2 SYDVKM. V was shortened by 8 bases and J by 0 bases, with 5 bases between the two germline ends. There are 12 residues in the CDR3. In nucleotides, the CDR3 is TGTGCCAGCCGCAGAGCCAAAAACATTCAGTACTTC. It is translated as CASRRAKNIQYF.

CDR3: CAISESLLGGHDEQYF. Written as DNA, the CDR3 is TGTGCCATCAGTGAGTCCCTATTGGGGGGGCATGACGAGCAGTACTTC. This rearrangement joins TRBV10-3 to TRBJ2-7, with D possibly matching TRBD2 (7 bases). Germline V lookup: CDR1 ENHRY, CDR2 SYGVKD. The germline V and J ends were trimmed by 0 bases and 5 bases, with 17 bases remaining between them. CDR3 length equals 16 residues.

This rearrangement joins TRBV4-2 to TRBJ1-2, with a weak D call TRBD1 (5 bases). CDR3 size: 15 residues. Germline values: CDR1 LGHNA, CDR2 YNFKEQ. V lost 6 bases to trimming and J lost 5 bases, with 19 bases between them. CDR3 in DNA: TGTGCCAGCAGTCACGGACGGGGGAGGAGGTATGGCTACACCTTC. Protein: CASSHGRGRRYGYTF.

This chain connects TRBV7-6 to TRBJ2-7; a possible D gene is TRBD2 (6 bases). This CDR3 has 11 residues. Germline CDR1 is SGHVS and CDR2 is FNYEAQ. Trimming took off 11 bases at V and 5 bases at J, with 13 bases between the two ends. The CDR3: CAGEAGNEQYF. The CDR3 nucleotides read TGTGCCGGGGAGGCTGGGAACGAGCAGTACTTC. The variable domain in full, with the rest retrieved from reference TRBV7-6 and TRBJ2-7, is GAGVSQSPRYKVTKRGQDVALRCDPISGHVSLYWYRQALGQGPEFLTYFNYEAQQDKSGLPNDRFSAERPEGSISTLTIQRTEQRDSAMYRCAGEAGNEQYFGPGTRLTVT.

The CDR3 is CASSLPGQGTPEAFF. The DNA for the CDR3 is TGTGCCAGCAGCCTTCCGGGACAGGGGACGCCTGAAGCTTTCTTT. The chain uses TRBV3-1 (or the pseudogene TRBV3-2) and TRBJ1-1, with 10 nucleotides matching TRBD1. Germline trimming cut 4 bases from V and 6 bases from J; bases unmatched to any gene: 8. CDR1 is LGHDT, CDR2 YNNKEL, per germline (reference sequence). This CDR3 has 15 residues.

The chain joins TRBV6-5 to TRBJ1-2; tentatively, D is TRBD1 (5 bases). This CDR3 region has 15 residues. Germline-derived CDR1 and CDR2 are MNHEY and SVGAGI. V shed 7 bases and J shed 6 bases, with 21 bases lying between them. This chain's CDR3 is CASILRDSESDGYTF. The CDR3 nucleotides read TGTGCCAGCATTTTAAGGGACTCCGAGTCGGATGGCTACACCTTC.

This chain uses TRBV4-1 with TRBJ2-2; D perhaps matches TRBD1 (7 bases). CDR3 length: 16 residues. V lost 4 bases and J lost 5, with 17 bases in between. Germline V lookup: CDR1 MGHRA, CDR2 YSYEKL. The CDR3 bases are TGCGCCAGCAGCCCATCTGCGCAGGGGGGAACCGGGGAGCTGTTTTTT. This sequence encodes CASSPSAQGGTGELFF.

This chain links TRBV3-1 (or the pseudogene TRBV3-2) with TRBJ2-1, with TRBD2 matching 12 bases. CDR1 is LGHDT, CDR2 YNNKEL, per germline (reference sequence). With 4 bases clipped from V and 9 bases from J, the junction kept 7 bases outside the gene matches. This CDR3 region has 15 residues. The CDR3 DNA reads TGTGCCAGCAGCCCCCCTAGCGGGAGGGCCCGTGAGCAGTTCTTC. This encodes CASSPPSGRAREQFF.

In this sample, this clone turned up a few times. The V gene is TRBV4-1, the J gene TRBJ1-4; D gene unclear. Germline values: CDR1 MGHRA, CDR2 YSYEKL. The CDR3 extends over 11 amino acids. Trimming pared 4 bases from V and 8 bases from J, leaving 5 bases between. CDR3 residues: CASSLGEKLFF. CDR3 bases: TGCGCCAGCAGCCTCGGGGAAAAACTGTTTTTT.

Note on this clone: The junction does not match germline at one end; this may be a read error. The chain links TRBV19 to TRBJ2-3; weak D call: TRBD2 (5 bases). Per germline, CDR1 LNHDA and CDR2 SQIVND (reference sequence). The CDR3 has 14 residues. CDR3 loop: CASRPTTRLEGLDF. The DNA for the CDR3 is TGTGCCAGTAGGCCGACAACCAGACTTGAGGGCTTGGATTTT.

The genes are TRBV28 and TRBJ1-1, with D uncertain. The CDR3 runs to 15 residues. CDR1 and CDR2 (germline): MDHEN, SYDVKM. V lost 2 bases and J 7 bases, leaving 17 bases between the germline ends. CDR3 DNA sequence: TGTGCCAGCAGTTTAGTAACCCTTTTCGGTCTTGAAGCTTTCTTT. As protein: CASSLVTLFGLEAFF.

The chain recombines TRBV13 with TRBJ1-3, with 10 bases aligning to TRBD1. J lost 4 bases, V lost 5 bases, and 5 bases had no gene match. This CDR3 spans 15 amino acids. The germline V gene has CDR1 PRHDT and CDR2 FYEKMQ (reference sequence). CDR3 protein: CASSNDRGLGNTIYF. CDR3 sequence (DNA): TGTGCCAGCAGCAATGACAGGGGGCTAGGAAACACCATATATTTT. Full variable domain (remainder filled in from reference TRBV13 and TRBJ1-3): AAGVIQSPRHLIKEKRETATLKCYPIPRHDTVYWYQQGPGQDPQFLISFYEKMQSDKGSIPDRFSAQQFSDYHSELNMSSLELGDSALYFCASSNDRGLGNTIYFGEGSWLTVV.

V gene TRBV29-1 combines with J gene TRBJ1-1; 7 nucleotides align to TRBD1. Germline loops: CDR1 SQVTM, CDR2 ANQGSEA. This CDR3 is 14 amino acids long. Trimming took 4 bases from V and 0 from J; bases not matched to a gene: 5. The CDR3 nucleotides read TGCAGCGTTGGGGGACAGAACATGAACACTGAAGCTTTCTTT. The encoded protein is CSVGGQNMNTEAFF.

The V gene is TRBV14, the J gene TRBJ2-1; TRBD2 aligns across 7 bases. This CDR3 has 16 amino acids. The trim removed 0 bases at V and 2 bases at J, leaving 4 bases unmatched. CDR1 and CDR2 (germline): SGHDN, FVKESK. DNA for the CDR3: TGTGCCAGCAGCCAAGAAGCGGGGTACCCCTACAATGAGCAGTTCTTC. Translated, it gives CASSQEAGYPYNEQFF.